A single sample gave rise to the 22 T cell receptor beta chains below, sequenced in a study of human T cells and chemical hapten exposure. Each CDR3 protein gets one entry after TCRdb re-called the RACE reads with MiXCR. This sample carries over 130,000 distinct CDR3 sequences, about 11% of them seen once, and the ten largest clones take 1.3% to 1.5%. Time point of the sample: patch test 2, 6 weeks after DPC sensitization. Treatment denoted: therapeutic diphenylcyclopropenone sensitization with weekly scalp DPC. The sequenced sample was whole blood, obtained in connection with sensitization to the hapten diphenylcyclopropenone (DPC). All receptors come from a woman in her forties or fifties with alopecia areata. Some clones in this sample may be carry-over from other donors' samples.

Ten or more counts support this clonotype. The chain employs TRBV12-3 or TRBV12-4 and TRBJ2-7, with D perhaps matching TRBD2 (7 bases). CDR3 length: 15 residues. V lost 2 bases and J lost 4, with 15 bases in between. CDR3 nucleotide sequence: TGTGCCAGCAGTTTAACGGGGGGCGGTAGGTACGAGCAGTACTTC. Translating gives CASSLTGGGRYEQYF.

The gene calls are TRBV30 and TRBJ1-5; weak D call: TRBD1 (5 bases). Germline-derived CDR1 and CDR2 are GTSNPN and SVGIG (reference sequence). The V gene lost 5 bases and the J gene lost 3 bases, with 8 bases spanning the gap. CDR3 size: 12 residues. The CDR3 loop is CAWGGNNQPQHF. Here the CDR3 DNA reads TGTGCCTGGGGGGGGAACAATCAGCCCCAGCATTTT. Filled out from reference TRBV30 and TRBJ1-5, the complete variable domain reads SQTIHQWPATLVQPVGSPLSLECTVEGTSNPNLYWYRQAAGRGLQLLFYSVGIGQISSEVPQNLSASRPQDRQFILSSKKLLLSDSGFYLCAWGGNNQPQHFGDGTRLSIL.

Only a few counts were recorded for this clonotype. V is TRBV27 and J is TRBJ2-1; 9 positions agree with TRBD2. Looked up from germline, CDR1 is MNHEY and CDR2 is SMNVEV (reference sequence). J was trimmed by 4 bases and V by 3 bases; bases with no gene match: 4. The length of the CDR3 is 15 residues. CDR3 nucleotides: TGTGCCAGCAGTTTTGCGGGAGGGCGTTACAATGAGCAGTTCTTC. Amino acids: CASSFAGGRYNEQFF.

This clonotype was seen a handful of times. V gene TRBV7-2 combines with J gene TRBJ2-7; D possibly corresponds to TRBD2 (6 bases). In germline, CDR1 is SGHTA, CDR2 FQGNSA. The ends were cut back, 5 bases at V and 1 base at J, with 12 bases in the middle. CDR3 length: 14 amino acids. CDR3 amino acids: CASSRIGSSYEQYF. In nucleotides, the CDR3 is TGTGCCAGCAGCCGAATCGGGAGTTCCTACGAGCAGTACTTC.

This clonotype was observed many times. In DNA, the CDR3 is TGCAGTGCTAGCAGGGGGCCGGTCACTGAAGCTTTCTTT. As protein: CSASRGPVTEAFF. V usage is TRBV20-1 and J usage is TRBJ1-1; TRBD1 matches 8 bases. Looked up from germline, CDR1 is DFQATT and CDR2 is SNEGSKA (reference sequence). The V and J ends lost 3 bases and 4 bases, in that order; junction bases with no gene match: 4. This CDR3 is built from 13 residues.

The rearrangement joins TRBV10-3 to TRBJ2-1; 9 positions agree with TRBD1. CDR1 and CDR2 from the germline V gene are ENHRY and SYGVKD. The CDR3 has 15 amino acids. V dropped 6 bases and J dropped 2; count of bases not matched to a gene: 5. CDR3 residues: CAIRGDRGAYNEQFF. The CDR3 nucleotides read TGTGCCATCAGGGGTGACAGGGGGGCCTACAATGAGCAGTTCTTC.

This clonotype was observed at least ten times. The chain recombines TRBV24-1 with TRBJ2-1; TRBD2 agrees at 7 bases. The trim removed 4 bases at V and 11 bases at J, leaving 7 bases unmatched. The CDR3 contains 13 residues. CDR1 and CDR2 (germline): KGHDR, SFDVKD. This CDR3 reads CATSEPTSRKQFF. The CDR3 DNA follows: TGTGCCACCAGTGAACCGACTAGCAGAAAGCAGTTCTTC.

The chain combines TRBV7-2 with TRBJ2-1, with a possible D match to TRBD2 (7 bases). V lost 1 base and J 4 bases, leaving 11 bases between the germline ends. Germline V gene lookup returns CDR1 SGHTA and CDR2 FQGNSA. The CDR3 contains 15 residues. The CDR3 DNA reads TGTGCCAGCAGCTTAGTAGGGGGAGGGTACAATGAGCAGTTCTTC. Translation gives CASSLVGGGYNEQFF.

The chain is built from TRBV29-1 and TRBJ1-5; 8 bases agree with TRBD1. Germline lookup yields CDR1 SQVTM and CDR2 ANQGSEA. V trimming: 5 bases; J trimming: 2 bases; junction bases outside the gene matches: 2. This CDR3 comprises 13 residues. The CDR3 DNA reads as TGCAGCGTTCTGACAGGGGGCAATCAGCCCCAGCATTTT. Its translation is CSVLTGGNQPQHF.

The chain uses TRBV19 and TRBJ2-5; D uncertain. V shed 1 base and J shed 7 bases, with 13 bases lying between them. CDR3 length equals 14 residues. Germline V gene data show CDR1 as LNHDA and CDR2 as SQIVND (reference sequence). The CDR3 bases are TGTGCCAGTAGTATAGGAAAGGCGATTGGGACCCAGTACTTC. The encoded protein is CASSIGKAIGTQYF.

The V call is TRBV27, the J call TRBJ2-1, with 10 positions matching TRBD2. The trim removed 10 bases at V and 9 bases at J, leaving 15 bases unmatched. Germline loops: CDR1 MNHEY, CDR2 SMNVEV (reference sequence). This CDR3 region has 15 residues. The CDR3 sequence is CATPEVSGGDGEQFF. CDR3 bases: TGTGCCACCCCCGAAGTGAGCGGGGGGGATGGTGAGCAGTTCTTC.

The rearrangement joins TRBV7-3 to TRBJ2-2; D remains unclear. Germline CDR1 SGHTA, CDR2 FQGTGA. V was trimmed by 5 bases and J by 7 bases, leaving 8 bases between them. There are 12 residues in the CDR3. The CDR3 is CASSHASGELFF. The CDR3 coding sequence is TGTGCCAGCAGCCACGCGAGCGGGGAGCTGTTTTTT. The whole variable domain, filled in from reference TRBV7-3 and TRBJ2-2, reads GAGVSQTPSNKVTEKGKYVELRCDPISGHTALYWYRQSLGQGPEFLIYFQGTGAADDSGLPNDRFFAVRPEGSVSTLKIQRTERGDSAVYLCASSHASGELFFGEGSRLTVL.

The chain uses TRBV11-2 and TRBJ2-6; no clear D gene. Germline V gene sequence: CDR1 SGHAT, CDR2 FQNNGV. The CDR3 totals 14 residues. Trimming pared 0 bases from V and 17 bases from J, leaving 17 bases between. DNA for the CDR3: TGTGCCAGCAGCTTAGATAGGGTGGCAGGAAGGGTGACTTTC. Translating it yields CASSLDRVAGRVTF.

In its sample, this clonotype was seen a few times. The V call is TRBV9, the J call TRBJ2-3; D is unclear. This CDR3 region has 13 residues. Looked up from germline, CDR1 is SGDLS and CDR2 is YYNGEE. V lost 0 bases to trimming and J lost 4 bases, with 6 bases between them. DNA for the CDR3: TGTGCCAGCAGCGTAGTAGTGTCAGATACGCAGTATTTT. Translation gives CASSVVVSDTQYF.

This clonotype was observed a few times. The chain links TRBV9 to TRBJ1-2; D is ambiguous. The germline V gene encodes CDR1 SGDLS and CDR2 YYNGEE. With 4 bases removed from V and 8 bases from J, the gap between germline ends came to 9 bases. The CDR3 runs 11 residues. In nucleotides, the CDR3 is TGTGCCAGCAGCAGGGAGGGCGGCTACACCTTC. As protein: CASSREGGYTF. Variable domain in full (rest from reference TRBV9 and TRBJ1-2): DSGVTQTPKHLITATGQRVTLRCSPRSGDLSVYWYQQSLDQGLQFLIQYYNGEERAKGNILERFSAQQFPDLHSELNLSSLELGDSALYFCASSREGGYTFGSGTRLTVV.

Points on this clonotype: With a much larger clone just one base away, this may be a read error. J is TRBJ2-1 and V is TRBV14; 10 nucleotides agree with TRBD2. The CDR3 is made up of 17 amino acids. CDR1 and CDR2 from the germline V gene are SGHDN and FVKESK. V shed 0 bases, J shed 5 bases, and the junction held 7 bases outside the gene matches. CDR3 coding DNA: TGTGCCAGCAGCCAAGAGAGAAGCGGGAGGGTAGACAATGAGCAGTTCTTC. Protein product: CASSQERSGRVDNEQFF.

This clonotype was counted between two and nine times. At one end the junction does not follow the germline gene, possibly because of a read error. The rearrangement uses TRBV30 and TRBJ2-7; 11 bases fit TRBD2. This CDR3 is 21 amino acids long. Germline lookup yields CDR1 GTSNPN and CDR2 SVGIG (reference sequence). The CDR3 sequence is CAWSPRGPPGLADFSSYKQYF. The DNA for the CDR3 is TGTGCCTGGAGTCCACGGGGACCACCGGGACTAGCGGACTTTAGCTCCTACAAGCAGTACTTC.

The chain couples TRBV5-1 to TRBJ2-1; 8 nucleotides match TRBD2. Losses at the gene ends were 2 bases for V and 8 bases for J; bases not matched to a gene: 12. This CDR3 comprises 16 residues. Germline CDR1 is SGHRS and CDR2 is YFSETQ. CDR3 region: CASSLPAGVRDDEQFF. The CDR3 DNA reads TGCGCCAGCAGCTTACCAGCGGGAGTCAGAGACGATGAGCAGTTCTTC. Based on the CDR3 plus reference TRBV5-1 and TRBJ2-1, the full variable domain is KAGVTQTPRYLIKTRGQQVTLSCSPISGHRSVSWYQQTPGQGLQFLFEYFSETQRNKGNFPGRFSGRQFSNSRSEMNVSTLELGDSALYLCASSLPAGVRDDEQFFGPGTRLTVL.

This clonotype was observed at least ten times. The chain recombines TRBV2 with TRBJ2-1, with 11 positions matching TRBD1. The CDR3 totals 14 residues. The ends lost 6 bases at V and 11 bases at J; junction bases unmatched: 9. Germline CDR1 reads SNHLY; CDR2 reads FYNNEI. CDR3 residues: CASSGQGARVKQFF. CDR3 coding DNA: TGTGCCAGCAGCGGACAGGGGGCCCGGGTGAAGCAGTTCTTC.

This clonotype occurred many times. This sequence joins TRBV7-3 and TRBJ2-2; D gene ambiguous. CDR1 is SGHTA, CDR2 FQGTGA, per germline. CDR3 length: 13 residues. Between the trimmed V and J ends, which lost 0 bases and 6 bases, there was a span of 5 bases. DNA of the CDR3: TGTGCCAGCAGCTTAACGATATCCGGGGAGCTGTTTTTT. Protein sequence: CASSLTISGELFF.

This clonotype has at least ten counts. This rearrangement joins TRBV12-3 or TRBV12-4 to TRBJ1-2, with no clear D. CDR3 length: 12 amino acids. V dropped 3 bases and J dropped 8 bases, with 10 bases sitting between them. The CDR3 is CASSFRGLGYTF. For the CDR3, the DNA is TGTGCCAGCAGTTTTCGGGGTCTAGGCTACACCTTC.

This clonotype was found a few times. J is TRBJ2-7 and V is TRBV3-1; D could derive from TRBD1 or TRBD2 (6 bases each). There are 14 residues in the CDR3. From germline, CDR1 is LGHDT and CDR2 YNNKEL (reference sequence). V lost 4 bases, J lost 5 bases, and 15 bases lay in between. The CDR3 sequence is CASSRKGGGHEQYF. The CDR3 nucleotides are TGTGCCAGCAGCCGCAAAGGAGGGGGGCACGAGCAGTACTTC.